This TCR beta chain comes out of a study of early T cells in non-severe SARS-CoV-2 infection. TCRdb itself ran the 5' RACE reads through MiXCR, one entry per CDR3 protein. Of 70,000 to 90,000 distinct CDR3 sequences listed, about 15% are singletons. This CDR3 spans 14 amino acids. Trimming pared 3 bases from V and 0 bases from J, leaving 8 bases between. CDR1 is KGHSH and CDR2 is LQKENI in the germline V gene. The chain employs TRBV18 and TRBJ1-1; perhaps TRBD1 as D (6 bases). The receptor comes from an adult who was a healthcare worker with PCR-confirmed SARS-CoV-2 infection or an uninfected control (not recorded which). Sequencing used whole blood. Written as DNA, the CDR3 is TGTGCCAGCTCACCCGGGACATTGAACACTGAAGCTTTCTTT. Translating gives CASSPGTLNTEAFF.